This TCR beta chain was sequenced during a study of blood T cell repertoires in COVID-19. The wider study: COVID-19 samples from acute and convalescent phases originated in the United States, Italy and Spain. T cells, B-cell-depleted T cells, or PBMCs provided the cDNA or gDNA that served as material.

Profiling relied on immunoSEQ multiplex PCR, and the TCRdb table lists in-frame clones only, not all of them. The sample lists 250,000 or so clones; around nine tenths were seen once. V was cut by 7 bases and J by 2 bases, with 14 bases left in between. Germline loops: CDR1 SQVTM, CDR2 ANQGSEA. This CDR3 spans 13 amino acids. Sequenced input: peripheral blood. The chain joins TRBV29-1 to TRBJ2-5; possible D gene TRBD1, 5 bases. The clonotype originates from a man between 35 and 55 years old with active or convalescent COVID-19. For the CDR3, the DNA is TGCAGCGGAAAACAAAGACAGCAAGAGACCCAGTACTTC. It yields the protein CSGKQRQQETQYF.